The present entry profiles one T cell receptor beta chain with its context. The antigen is unknown. The data stem from a study of shared clonotypes between healthy human individuals. At the level of the study: Per-donor plates numbered three CD4 naive, three CD4 memory, two CD8 naive and one CD8 memory. Regarding the study as a whole: Donor clonotype sharing was expected to depend on sequencing depth. In having few donors, the study represented limited genetic and exposure-history diversity.

Method: immunoSEQ multiplex PCR; TCRdb's copy keeps in-frame clones and lacks some. The sample lists millions of clones, approximately 94% seen once, with 1.7% in the top ten. Trimming shortened V by 1 base and J by 9 bases, and 7 bases separated the two germline ends. Germline CDR1 and CDR2: SEHNR and FQNEAQ (reference sequence). The CDR3 runs 11 residues. Naive CD8 isolation took CD45RO-negative cells positively selected for CCR7 and excluded terminally differentiated effector memory CD45RA+ cells. Recent acute infections and vaccinations were absent in the healthy HIV-negative adult donors. This clonotype was obtained from a man aged 18 to 29 in good health. Some clones in this sample may be carry-over from other donors' samples. The chain couples TRBV7-9 to TRBJ2-7; D is unresolved. The sequenced sample was naive CD8+ T cells from PBMCs. The DNA for the CDR3 is TGTGCCAGCAGCTTAGGGCCGGGGCAGTACTTC. The encoded protein is CASSLGPGQYF.